What follows are 6 T cell receptor beta chains derived from one specimen sequenced in a study of blood T cells in healthy people across ages. Primers used in a second PCR of about 6 to 12 cycles were a sample-barcoded 5' primer and a J-beta primer mix. TCRdb called the 5' RACE reads again in MiXCR, with one record for every CDR3 protein. This sample yields 900,000 to 950,000 distinct CDR3 sequences, of which almost 30% are seen a single time; approximately 10% belongs to the top ten. These records were also assigned to another study, of T cells of mothers and their children.

Sequenced: blood. The receptors were gathered from a woman between 40 and 50 years old in good health.

This sequence joins TRBV11-1 and TRBJ1-2; D unclear. CDR1 is SGHAT, CDR2 FQDESV, per germline (reference sequence). V lost 5 bases and J lost 3, with 16 bases in between. This CDR3 is 15 amino acids long. The CDR3 region has the DNA TGTGCCAGCAGCAGGGAGGACCGCACCTACTATGGCTACACCTTC. Amino acid sequence: CASSREDRTYYGYTF.

This clonotype was detected only a few times. The chain couples TRBV24-1 to TRBJ2-5; no clear D. V was shortened by 3 bases and J by 0 bases, with 16 bases between the two germline ends. The CDR3 is 17 amino acids. The germline CDR1 and CDR2 sequences are KGHDR and SFDVKD. The CDR3 loop reads CATSDPLDGQYQETQYF. The CDR3 nucleotides are TGTGCCACCAGTGATCCCCTTGACGGGCAGTACCAAGAGACCCAGTACTTC.

The chain carries TRBV6-9 and TRBJ1-4; D is undetermined. Trimming left V 6 bases short and J 3 bases short, with 17 bases between. CDR1 and CDR2 (germline): MNHGY, SVAAGI. The CDR3 spans 16 residues. CDR3 in DNA: TGTGCCAGCAGACAAGCTCGAACGTTGTCTAATGAAAAACTGTTTTTT. Protein: CASRQARTLSNEKLFF.

The V gene is TRBV4-2, the J gene TRBJ1-5; D possibly corresponds to TRBD1 (5 bases). V was clipped by 3 bases and J by 2 bases, with 11 bases between them. Germline V gives CDR1 LGHNA, CDR2 YNFKEQ. The length of the CDR3 is 15 residues. CDR3 DNA sequence: TGTGCCAGCAGCCACTCCATGGGGGGCAATCAGCCCCAGCATTTT. Amino acid sequence: CASSHSMGGNQPQHF.

Of note for this clonotype: A much larger clone is a single base away; this may be a read error. The chain is built from TRBV6-5 and TRBJ2-5; D may be TRBD2 (6 bases). Germline lookup yields CDR1 MNHEY and CDR2 SVGAGI. The CDR3 has 12 residues. V was pared by 1 base and J by 11 bases, with 11 bases between. The CDR3 DNA follows: TGTGCCAGCAGTTACTGGGGAGGCGTGCAGTACTTC. This translates into CASSYWGGVQYF.

The gene calls are TRBV14 and TRBJ1-1, with 9 bases that match TRBD1. Germline V gene sequence: CDR1 SGHDN, CDR2 FVKESK. The CDR3 consists of 16 residues. The trim removed 3 bases at V and 4 bases at J, leaving 9 bases unmatched. CDR3 DNA sequence: TGTGCCAGCAGCCATCGTCCGGGACAGGGTCCCACTGAAGCTTTCTTT. Its protein product is CASSHRPGQGPTEAFF.